This is a list of T cell receptor beta chains from one sample in a study of shared clonotypes between healthy human individuals. Clones were read by immunoSEQ multiplex PCR, and TCRdb kept only the in-frame ones, dropping some. This table holds over 1.4 million clones, roughly 96% found once. The specimen was naive CD4+ T cells sorted from blood. These receptors were obtained from a man aged 25-40 years in good health. The CDR3 runs from the conserved cysteine through the conserved F or W. Fields, in order: V gene, J gene, CDR3 protein.

TRBV10-1	TRBJ2-1	CASSEQSQGEQFF
TRBV19	TRBJ2-5	CASSSAKEETQYF
TRBV6-1	TRBJ2-7	CASSEGLAASYEQYF
TRBV5-1	TRBJ2-3	CASSPNGGLSTDTQYF
TRBV11-2	TRBJ2-7	CASSSGTGYSYEQYF
TRBV9	TRBJ2-1	CASSAQTSGDEQFF
TRBV5-6	TRBJ2-5	CASSYEGDWAQETQYF
TRBV6-5	TRBJ1-2	CASKALTGSDGYTF
TRBV7-8	TRBJ2-1	CASSPGLAGISSYNEQFF
TRBV10-3	TRBJ2-1	CAISPLAGYNEQFF
TRBV4-3	TRBJ2-1	CASSRGVLASYNEQFF
TRBV7-3	TRBJ2-1	CASGQGNNEQFF
TRBV18	TRBJ1-4	CASSLQLNEKLFF
TRBV10-2	TRBJ1-1	CASRAGGAPLNTEAFF
TRBV25-1	TRBJ2-7	CASRGDRGSYEQYF
TRBV6-5	TRBJ2-2	CASSSTSGAPVELFF
TRBV27	TRBJ2-3	CASSLGSRDTQYF
TRBV7-2	TRBJ2-1	CASSFAGSYNEQFF
TRBV7-2	TRBJ1-1	CASSPFSGSGTEAFF
TRBV6-5	TRBJ2-2	CASSKGFAGELFF
TRBV18	TRBJ2-5	CASSWRETQYF
TRBV19	TRBJ2-2	CASSIARTVYTGELFF
TRBV19	TRBJ2-3	CASSIGLTSGSADTQYF
TRBV2	TRBJ1-2	CASSVDSNYGYTF
TRBV6-6	TRBJ1-5	CASSYLVDNQPQHF
TRBV10-3	TRBJ1-2	CAISDSGQSYGYTF
TRBV18	TRBJ2-3	CASSPPTQPTDTQYF
TRBV6-5	TRBJ2-7	CASSYSSLGSYEQYF
TRBV6-1	TRBJ1-4	CASSEALRLLGTGREKLFF
TRBV19	TRBJ1-2	CASSISFREDYGYTF
TRBV25-1	TRBJ2-3	CASSQLTGLAGGRQYF